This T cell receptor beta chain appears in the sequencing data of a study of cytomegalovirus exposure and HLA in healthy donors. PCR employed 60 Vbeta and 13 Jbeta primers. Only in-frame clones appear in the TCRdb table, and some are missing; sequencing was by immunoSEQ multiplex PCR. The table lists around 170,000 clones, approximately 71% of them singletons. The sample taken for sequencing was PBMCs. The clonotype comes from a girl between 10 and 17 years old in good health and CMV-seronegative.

The DNA for the CDR3 is TGTGCCAGCAGTCTTCCGGGACAGGGGGCCCACGAGCAGTACTTC. This encodes CASSLPGQGAHEQYF. The rearrangement links TRBV28 to TRBJ2-7; the match to TRBD1 covers 12 bases. CDR3 length: 15 amino acids. Germline CDR1 MDHEN, CDR2 SYDVKM. J lost 5 bases, V lost 5 bases, and 7 bases had no gene match.